Here is one T cell receptor (beta chain) with its context. Produced via immunoSEQ multiplex PCR; TCRdb's table is partial and in-frame only. The table lists 150,000 or so clones, under 90% of them singletons, with approximately 40% in the top ten. The sample belongs to a study of blood T cell repertoires in COVID-19. Study as a whole: T cells, B-cell-depleted T cells, or PBMCs provided the cDNA or gDNA that served as material.

Looked up from germline, CDR1 is SGHTA and CDR2 is FQGNSA. The CDR3 sequence is 15 residues long. V was trimmed by 5 bases and J by 1 base, leaving 12 bases between them. The TCR sequence derives from a human donor in a cohort sampled during active COVID-19. The sequencing input was peripheral blood. V gene TRBV7-2 combines with J gene TRBJ2-1, with unresolved D. This chain's CDR3 is CASSPAPGSYNEQFF. The CDR3 bases are TGTGCCAGCAGCCCGGCCCCCGGGTCCTACAATGAGCAGTTCTTC.